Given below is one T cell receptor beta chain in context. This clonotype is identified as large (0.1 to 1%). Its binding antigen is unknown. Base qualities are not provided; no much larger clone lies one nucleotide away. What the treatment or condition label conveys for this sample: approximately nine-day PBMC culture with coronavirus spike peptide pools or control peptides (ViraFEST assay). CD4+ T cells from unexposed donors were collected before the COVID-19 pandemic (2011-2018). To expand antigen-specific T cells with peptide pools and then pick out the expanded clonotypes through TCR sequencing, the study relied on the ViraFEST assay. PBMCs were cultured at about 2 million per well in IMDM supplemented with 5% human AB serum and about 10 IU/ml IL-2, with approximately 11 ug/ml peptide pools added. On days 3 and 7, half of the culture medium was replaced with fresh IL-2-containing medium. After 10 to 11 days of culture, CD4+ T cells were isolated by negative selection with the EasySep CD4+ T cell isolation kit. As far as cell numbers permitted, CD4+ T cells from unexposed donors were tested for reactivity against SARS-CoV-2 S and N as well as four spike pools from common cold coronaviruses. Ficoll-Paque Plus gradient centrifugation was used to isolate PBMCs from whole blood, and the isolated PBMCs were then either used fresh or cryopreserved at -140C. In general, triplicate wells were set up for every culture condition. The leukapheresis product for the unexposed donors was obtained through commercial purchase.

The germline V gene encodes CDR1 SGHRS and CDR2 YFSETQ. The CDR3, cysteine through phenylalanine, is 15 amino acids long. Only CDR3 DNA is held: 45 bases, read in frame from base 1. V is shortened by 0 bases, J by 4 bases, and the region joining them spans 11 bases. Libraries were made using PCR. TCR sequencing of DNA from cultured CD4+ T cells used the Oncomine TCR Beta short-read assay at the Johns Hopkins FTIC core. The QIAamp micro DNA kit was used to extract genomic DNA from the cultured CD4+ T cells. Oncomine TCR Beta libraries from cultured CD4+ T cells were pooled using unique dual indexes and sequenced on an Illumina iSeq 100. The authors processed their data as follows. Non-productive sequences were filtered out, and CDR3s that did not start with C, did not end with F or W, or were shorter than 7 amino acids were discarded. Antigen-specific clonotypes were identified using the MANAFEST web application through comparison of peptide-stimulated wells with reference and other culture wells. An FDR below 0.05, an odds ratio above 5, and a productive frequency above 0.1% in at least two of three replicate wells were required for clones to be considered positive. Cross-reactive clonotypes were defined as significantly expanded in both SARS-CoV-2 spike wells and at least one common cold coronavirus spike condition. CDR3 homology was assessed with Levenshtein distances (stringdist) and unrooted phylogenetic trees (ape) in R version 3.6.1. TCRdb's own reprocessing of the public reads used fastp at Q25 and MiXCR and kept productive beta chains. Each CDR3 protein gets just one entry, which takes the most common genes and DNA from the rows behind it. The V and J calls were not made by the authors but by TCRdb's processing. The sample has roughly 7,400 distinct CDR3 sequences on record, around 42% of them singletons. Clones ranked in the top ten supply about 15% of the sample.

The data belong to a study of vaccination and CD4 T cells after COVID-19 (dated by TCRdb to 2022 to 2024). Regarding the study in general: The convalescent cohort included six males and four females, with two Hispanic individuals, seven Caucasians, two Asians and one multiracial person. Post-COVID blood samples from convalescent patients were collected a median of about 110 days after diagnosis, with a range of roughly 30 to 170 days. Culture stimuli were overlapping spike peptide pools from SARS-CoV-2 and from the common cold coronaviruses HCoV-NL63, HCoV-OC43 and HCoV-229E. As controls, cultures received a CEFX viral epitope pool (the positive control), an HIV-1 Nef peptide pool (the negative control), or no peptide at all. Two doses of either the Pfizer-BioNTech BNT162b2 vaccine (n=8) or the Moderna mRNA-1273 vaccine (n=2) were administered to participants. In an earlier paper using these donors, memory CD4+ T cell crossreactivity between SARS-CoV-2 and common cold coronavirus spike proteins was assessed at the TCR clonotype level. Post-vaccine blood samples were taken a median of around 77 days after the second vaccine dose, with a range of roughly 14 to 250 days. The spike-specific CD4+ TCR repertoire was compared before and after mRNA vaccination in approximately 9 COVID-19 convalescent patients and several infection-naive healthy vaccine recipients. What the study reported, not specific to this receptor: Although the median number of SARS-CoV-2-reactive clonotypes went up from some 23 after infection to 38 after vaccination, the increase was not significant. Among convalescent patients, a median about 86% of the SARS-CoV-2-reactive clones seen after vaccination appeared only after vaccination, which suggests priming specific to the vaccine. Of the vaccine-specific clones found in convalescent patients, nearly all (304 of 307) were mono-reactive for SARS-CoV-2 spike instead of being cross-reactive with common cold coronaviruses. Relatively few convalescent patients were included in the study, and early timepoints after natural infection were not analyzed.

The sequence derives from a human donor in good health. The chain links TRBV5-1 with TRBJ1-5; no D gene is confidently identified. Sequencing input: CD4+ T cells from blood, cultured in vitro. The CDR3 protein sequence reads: CASSLDGELNQPQHF. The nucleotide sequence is TGCGCCAGCAGCTTGGACGGAGAGCTAAATCAGCCCCAGCATTTT.